Each of the 26 T cell receptor beta chains below was sequenced from the same sample in a study of blood T cell repertoires in COVID-19. The protocol was immunoSEQ multiplex PCR, while the TCRdb copy is restricted to in-frame clones and leaves out a portion. The sample carries 200,000 to 250,000 clones, about 87% recorded once. Sequencing used PBMCs or T cells enriched from blood (not recorded which). These receptors were collected from a man between 25 and 39 years old who had recovered from COVID-19.

The chain is built from TRBV19 and TRBJ2-1; D remains unclear. This CDR3 is 18 amino acids long. Germline CDR1 reads LNHDA; CDR2 reads SQIVND (reference sequence). V was clipped by 3 bases and J by 7 bases, with 25 bases between them. This chain's CDR3 is CASSIPGGAARVSNEQFF. The CDR3 region has the DNA TGTGCCAGTAGTATCCCCGGCGGAGCAGCTAGAGTTAGTAATGAGCAGTTCTTC.

This chain joins TRBV9 and TRBJ2-2; no definite D call. The CDR3 has 13 amino acids. Germline CDR1 and CDR2: SGDLS and YYNGEE. V was pared by 0 bases and J by 6 bases, with 6 bases between. The CDR3 sequence: CASSVGLAGELFF. The CDR3 nucleotides read TGTGCCAGCAGCGTAGGACTTGCCGGGGAGCTGTTTTTT.

The V gene is TRBV24-1, the J gene TRBJ2-2; D is uncertain. CDR1 is KGHDR and CDR2 is SFDVKD in the germline V gene. This CDR3 region has 15 residues. V lost 1 base and J lost 3, with 8 bases in between. CDR3 protein: CATSDLFSDTGELFF. In nucleotides, the CDR3 is TGTGCCACCAGTGATTTATTCAGCGACACCGGGGAGCTGTTTTTT.

The chain combines TRBV4-3 with TRBJ2-7; the D gene is possibly TRBD2 (5 bases). CDR1 is LGHNA, CDR2 YSLEER, per germline. V lost 0 bases, J lost 5 bases, and 14 bases lay in between. This CDR3 has 15 amino acids. The CDR3 is CASSQDTPGSDEQYF. As DNA, the CDR3 is TGCGCCAGCAGCCAAGATACTCCCGGTAGCGACGAGCAGTACTTC.

For this clone: In the same sample, other DNA sequences code for this CDR3. Here the CDR3 DNA reads TGTGCCAGCAGCCATTCTCCAGGACAGCTTACGTTGGGGGAGCTGTTTTTT. This translates into CASSHSPGQLTLGELFF. The rearrangement joins TRBV14 to TRBJ2-2, with D possibly TRBD1 on 6 matching bases. Per the germline V gene, CDR1 is SGHDN and CDR2 is FVKESK. The V end lost 3 bases, the J end lost 8 bases, and 22 bases lay between the germline ends. There are 17 residues in the CDR3.

This clone was observed a handful of times. The V gene is TRBV2, the J gene TRBJ2-3; TRBD2 matches at 9 bases. Trimming at V came to 5 bases and at J to 2 bases, leaving 8 bases not matched to a gene. This CDR3 contains 16 residues. The germline V gene has CDR1 SNHLY and CDR2 FYNNEI. CDR3 sequence: CASSHISGSNTDTQYF. In DNA form, the CDR3 reads TGTGCCAGCAGTCACATTAGCGGGAGTAACACAGATACGCAGTATTTT.

The V gene is TRBV7-2, the J gene TRBJ2-1; 14 nucleotides match TRBD2. J lost 7 bases, V lost 4 bases, and 15 bases had no gene match. The CDR3 runs 19 residues. Germline V lookup: CDR1 SGHTA, CDR2 FQGNSA. The CDR3: CASSSLPGLAGGRGNEQFF. In DNA, the CDR3 is TGTGCCAGCAGCTCCCTCCCAGGACTAGCGGGAGGTAGAGGGAATGAGCAGTTCTTC.

This rearrangement joins TRBV4-3 to TRBJ2-7; D is undetermined. V was pared by 0 bases and J by 1 base, with 10 bases between. The germline V gene has CDR1 LGHNA and CDR2 YSLEER. The CDR3 covers 15 residues. This CDR3 is CASSQDPTLSYEQYF. DNA of the CDR3: TGCGCCAGCAGCCAAGACCCGACATTATCCTACGAGCAGTACTTC.

In this sample, this clone turned up once. The CDR3 sequence: CATLQTGLAGYQTSTDTQYF. In DNA form, the CDR3 reads TGTGCCACCCTCCAGACAGGACTAGCGGGATACCAGACTAGCACAGATACGCAGTATTTT. The rearrangement links TRBV19 to TRBJ2-3; 12 nucleotides match TRBD2. Germline V gene lookup returns CDR1 LNHDA and CDR2 SQIVND (reference sequence). V shed 10 bases and J 0 bases; nucleotides not matched to a gene: 20. The CDR3 runs to 20 residues.

V is TRBV10-3 and J is TRBJ2-7; 12 nucleotides match TRBD2. Germline V gene lookup returns CDR1 ENHRY and CDR2 SYGVKD. V was pared by 2 bases and J by 2 bases, with 4 bases of the junction left unmatched. This CDR3 region has 16 residues. The CDR3 DNA reads TGTGCCATCAGTGAGCCGTGGACTAGCGGGACCTACGAGCAGTACTTC. Encoded protein: CAISEPWTSGTYEQYF.

The rearrangement uses TRBV29-1 and TRBJ2-5; tentative D call: TRBD1 (7 bases). The V and J ends lost 1 base and 4 bases respectively, with 10 bases between them. The germline V gene encodes CDR1 SQVTM and CDR2 ANQGSEA. This CDR3 has 13 residues. The CDR3 is CSVEGQGGETQYF. The CDR3 coding sequence is TGCAGCGTTGAAGGACAGGGAGGAGAGACCCAGTACTTC.

The genes are TRBV19 and TRBJ1-1; D not certain. The CDR3 is 15 residues long. Germline CDR1 and CDR2: LNHDA and SQIVND (reference sequence). Trimming cost V 8 bases and J 0 bases, with 16 bases left between them. CDR3 sequence reads: CASCGQTNMNTEAFF. The DNA for the CDR3 is TGTGCCAGTTGCGGGCAGACGAACATGAACACTGAAGCTTTCTTT. Looking up the rest from reference TRBV19 and TRBJ1-1 gives the full variable domain: DGGITQSPKYLFRKEGQNVTLSCEQNLNHDAMYWYRQDPGQGLRLIYYSQIVNDFQKGDIAEGYSVSREKKESFPLTVTSAQKNPTAFYLCASCGQTNMNTEAFFGQGTRLTVV.

The CDR3 is CASARRAGELFF. The CDR3 DNA follows: TGTGCCAGTGCCCGGAGGGCCGGGGAGCTGTTTTTT. The chain couples TRBV19 to TRBJ2-2, with D maybe TRBD2 (6 bases). With 8 bases removed from V and 6 bases from J, the gap between germline ends came to 10 bases. The germline CDR1 and CDR2 sequences are LNHDA and SQIVND (reference sequence). This CDR3 has 12 amino acids.

The chain uses TRBV5-4 and TRBJ1-1; maybe TRBD1 (5 bases). CDR3 length: 17 residues. Trimming removed 3 bases at V and 3 bases at J, with 21 bases between. The germline V gene has CDR1 SGHNT and CDR2 YYREEE (reference sequence). The CDR3 DNA reads as TGTGCCAGCAGCTCCAAGCTGGGGGGGTCCTCGGACACTGAAGCTTTCTTT. Protein product: CASSSKLGGSSDTEAFF.

The chain employs TRBV7-9 and TRBJ2-5; 8 bases are a match to TRBD2. Trimming cost V 2 bases and J 5 bases; bases outside gene matches: 7. CDR1 is SEHNR, CDR2 FQNEAQ, per germline (reference sequence). This CDR3 spans 15 amino acids. CDR3 sequence (DNA): TGTGCCAGCAGCTTACGGGGGGGCCGGGAGGAGACCCAGTACTTC. It specifies CASSLRGGREETQYF.

This clone has more than one count but fewer than ten. The genes are TRBV10-2 and TRBJ1-3, with D possibly TRBD1 on 6 matching bases. V lost 3 bases, J lost 0 bases, and 18 bases lay in between. CDR1 is WSHSY and CDR2 is SAAADI in the germline V gene. The CDR3 extends over 18 amino acids. CDR3 region: CASSETGRGKISGNTIYF. CDR3 in DNA: TGCGCCAGCAGTGAAACAGGGAGGGGGAAGATCTCTGGAAACACCATATATTTT.

This clone turned up a few times. The J gene is TRBJ1-6, the V gene TRBV6-5, with D perhaps TRBD1 (6 bases). The CDR3 is 13 residues long. The V gene's germline CDR1 is MNHEY and CDR2 SVGAGI. Deletions cut 0 bases from V and 12 bases from J, with 9 bases between. CDR3 in DNA: TGTGCCAGCAGTTACTCGGACAGACAACCCCTCCACTTT. It specifies CASSYSDRQPLHF.

This chain connects TRBV4-1 to TRBJ1-3; D is perhaps TRBD1 (5 bases). Germline CDR1 and CDR2: MGHRA and YSYEKL. Trimming pared 3 bases from V and 1 base from J, leaving 10 bases between. CDR3 length equals 15 residues. The CDR3 protein is CASSQARQSGNTIYF. CDR3 nucleotides: TGCGCCAGCAGCCAGGCCAGACAGTCTGGAAACACCATATATTTT.

The chain uses TRBV12-3 or TRBV12-4 and TRBJ2-1, with TRBD2 as a possible D gene (6 bases). V gave up 7 bases and J gave up 11 bases, with 18 bases separating them. This CDR3 is built from 13 residues. The chain's CDR3 is CASTPALGGQQFF. The CDR3 DNA is TGTGCCAGCACCCCCGCGCTCGGGGGACAGCAGTTCTTC.

This clone has only a few counts. V is TRBV9 and J is TRBJ1-1; D ambiguous. Germline CDR1 reads SGDLS; CDR2 reads YYNGEE. Trimming pared 0 bases from V and 0 bases from J, leaving 9 bases between. The CDR3 is made up of 15 amino acids. The CDR3 coding sequence is TGTGCCAGCAGCGTAGGGTACACCTTGAACACTGAAGCTTTCTTT. As protein: CASSVGYTLNTEAFF.

The chain employs TRBV19 and TRBJ2-1, with a tentative D call TRBD1 (6 bases). Germline CDR1 reads LNHDA; CDR2 reads SQIVND (reference sequence). V dropped 4 bases and J dropped 4 bases, with 11 bases sitting between them. The CDR3 has 14 amino acids. The CDR3: CASSNREHYNEQFF. The CDR3 DNA reads as TGTGCCAGTAGTAACAGGGAACATTACAATGAGCAGTTCTTC.

The chain recombines TRBV5-4 with TRBJ2-7; D might be TRBD1 (6 bases). Germline V lookup: CDR1 SGHNT, CDR2 YYREEE (reference sequence). This CDR3 has 14 residues. V lost 3 bases to trimming and J lost 0 bases, with 10 bases between them. CDR3 in DNA: TGTGCCAGCAGCTCTAGGACAGACTCCTACGAGCAGTACTTC. Its protein product is CASSSRTDSYEQYF.

V and J are TRBV7-2 and TRBJ1-6; D unclear. Per germline, CDR1 SGHTA and CDR2 FQGNSA. The V and J ends lost 5 bases and 2 bases respectively, with 22 bases between them. The length of the CDR3 is 19 residues. As DNA, the CDR3 is TGTGCCAGCAGCCAAGAGGGCGGAGCCCAAGGCCCCTATAATTCACCCCTCCACTTT. This sequence encodes CASSQEGGAQGPYNSPLHF.

This chain uses TRBV5-1 with TRBJ2-3; 14 bases agree with TRBD2. CDR1 is SGHRS and CDR2 is YFSETQ in the germline V gene. With 5 bases clipped from V and 3 bases from J, the junction kept 11 bases outside the gene matches. This CDR3 spans 18 amino acids. This CDR3 reads CASSSGLAGGLGTDTQYF. CDR3 nucleotides: TGCGCCAGCAGTTCAGGACTAGCGGGAGGTTTGGGGACAGATACGCAGTATTTT. The whole variable domain, remainder taken from reference TRBV5-1 and TRBJ2-3, is KAGVTQTPRYLIKTRGQQVTLSCSPISGHRSVSWYQQTPGQGLQFLFEYFSETQRNKGNFPGRFSGRQFSNSRSEMNVSTLELGDSALYLCASSSGLAGGLGTDTQYFGPGTRLTVL.

J is TRBJ2-3 and V is TRBV3-1 (or the pseudogene TRBV3-2); 12 bases line up with TRBD2. CDR1 is LGHDT and CDR2 is YNNKEL in the germline V gene (reference sequence). The CDR3 has 16 amino acids. The V gene end was trimmed by 0 bases and the J gene end by 4 bases; junction bases not matched to a gene: 2. The CDR3 sequence: CASSQELAGGADTQYF. CDR3 DNA sequence: TGTGCCAGCAGCCAAGAACTAGCGGGGGGCGCAGATACGCAGTATTTT.

The chain combines TRBV30 with TRBJ2-3; no clear D. The CDR3 has 12 residues. The germline gives CDR1 GTSNPN, CDR2 SVGIG (reference sequence). Trimming cost V 3 bases and J 2 bases, with 6 bases left between them. CDR3 sequence (DNA): TGTGCCTGGAGGTTCAACACAGATACGCAGTATTTT. This codes for CAWRFNTDTQYF.